The source of this T cell receptor (beta chain) is a study of control samples from healthy donors and cancer patients. Profiled with immunoSEQ multiplex PCR; TCRdb holds only in-frame clones, not every one. The sample yields about 200,000 clones, of which the top ten take up 2.2%. The sequencing sample was made of blood. The sequence was collected from a woman aged 25 to 45 in good health.

The CDR3 region is CARRRDRGTEAFF. CDR3 bases: TGTGCCAGGCGACGGGACAGGGGAACTGAAGCTTTCTTT. The chain links TRBV12-3 or TRBV12-4 to TRBJ1-1, with TRBD1 matching 10 bases. Losses at the gene ends were 9 bases for V and 5 bases for J; bases not matched to a gene: 6. This CDR3 is 13 amino acids long.